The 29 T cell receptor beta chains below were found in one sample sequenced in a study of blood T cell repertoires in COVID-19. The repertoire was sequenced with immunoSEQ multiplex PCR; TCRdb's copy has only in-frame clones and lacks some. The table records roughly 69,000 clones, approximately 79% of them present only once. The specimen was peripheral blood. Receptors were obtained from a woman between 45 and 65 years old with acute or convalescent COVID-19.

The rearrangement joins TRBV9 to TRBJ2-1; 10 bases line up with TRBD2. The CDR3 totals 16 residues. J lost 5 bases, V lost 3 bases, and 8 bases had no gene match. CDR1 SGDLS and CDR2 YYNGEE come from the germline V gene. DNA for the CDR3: TGTGCCAGCAGCGGGAAGCGGGAGGGCGTAAACAATGAGCAGTTCTTC. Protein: CASSGKREGVNNEQFF.

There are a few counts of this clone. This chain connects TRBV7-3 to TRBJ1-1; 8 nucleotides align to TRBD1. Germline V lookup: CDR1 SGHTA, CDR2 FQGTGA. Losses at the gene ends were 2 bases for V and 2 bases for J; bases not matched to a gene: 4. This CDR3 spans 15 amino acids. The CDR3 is CASSLAGGGNTEAFF. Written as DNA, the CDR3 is TGTGCCAGCAGCTTAGCAGGGGGCGGTAACACTGAAGCTTTCTTT.

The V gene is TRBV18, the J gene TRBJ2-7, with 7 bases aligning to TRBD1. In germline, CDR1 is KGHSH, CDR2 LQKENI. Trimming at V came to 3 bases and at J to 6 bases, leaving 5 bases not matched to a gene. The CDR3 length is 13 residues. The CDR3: CASSPQGDFEQYF. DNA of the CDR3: TGTGCCAGCTCACCCCAGGGGGATTTCGAGCAGTACTTC.

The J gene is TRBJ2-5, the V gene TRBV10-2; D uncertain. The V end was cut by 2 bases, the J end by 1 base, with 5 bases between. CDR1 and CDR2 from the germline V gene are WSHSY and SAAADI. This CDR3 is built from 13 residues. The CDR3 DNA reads TGCGCCAGCAGTGAGCCCAGCCAAGAGACCCAGTACTTC. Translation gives CASSEPSQETQYF.

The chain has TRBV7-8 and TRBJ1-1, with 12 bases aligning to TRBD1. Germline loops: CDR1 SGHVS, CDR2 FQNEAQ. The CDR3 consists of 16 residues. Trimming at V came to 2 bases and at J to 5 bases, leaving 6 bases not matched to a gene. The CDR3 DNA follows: TGTGCCAGCAGCTTACGGGGGACAGGGGGCACAACTGAAGCTTTCTTT. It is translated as CASSLRGTGGTTEAFF.

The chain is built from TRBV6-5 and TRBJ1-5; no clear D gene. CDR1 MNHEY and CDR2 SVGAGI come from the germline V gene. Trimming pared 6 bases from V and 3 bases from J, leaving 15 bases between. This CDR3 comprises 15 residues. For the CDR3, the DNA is TGTGCCAGCAGAACGCTATCGGGGTACAATCAGCCCCAGCATTTT. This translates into CASRTLSGYNQPQHF.

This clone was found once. The DNA for the CDR3 is TGTGCCACCAGCAGGGCCCCCCCGGGGGACAGGGGCTACGAGCAGTACTTC. Protein product: CATSRAPPGDRGYEQYF. This sequence joins TRBV15 and TRBJ2-7, with 10 bases lining up with TRBD1. The CDR3 contains 17 residues. The V segment lost 3 bases and the J segment 3 bases; nucleotides outside the gene matches: 11. CDR1 and CDR2 (germline): LNHNV, YYDKDF (reference sequence).

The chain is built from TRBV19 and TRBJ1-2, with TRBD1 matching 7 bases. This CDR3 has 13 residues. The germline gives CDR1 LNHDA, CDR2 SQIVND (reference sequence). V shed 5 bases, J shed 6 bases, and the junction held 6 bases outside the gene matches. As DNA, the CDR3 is TGTGCCAGTAGTGGACAGGTACCTCATGGCTACACCTTC. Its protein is CASSGQVPHGYTF.

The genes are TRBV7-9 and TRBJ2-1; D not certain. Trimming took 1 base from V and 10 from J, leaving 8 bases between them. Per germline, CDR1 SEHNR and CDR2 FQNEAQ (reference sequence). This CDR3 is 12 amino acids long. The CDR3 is CASSLGIREQFF. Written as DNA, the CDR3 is TGTGCCAGCAGCTTAGGAATCCGGGAGCAGTTCTTC. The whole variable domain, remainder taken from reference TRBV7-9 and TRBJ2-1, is DTGVSQNPRHKITKRGQNVTFRCDPISEHNRLYWYRQTLGQGPEFLTYFQNEAQLEKSRLLSDRFSAERPKGSFSTLEIQRTEQGDSAMYLCASSLGIREQFFGPGTRLTVL.

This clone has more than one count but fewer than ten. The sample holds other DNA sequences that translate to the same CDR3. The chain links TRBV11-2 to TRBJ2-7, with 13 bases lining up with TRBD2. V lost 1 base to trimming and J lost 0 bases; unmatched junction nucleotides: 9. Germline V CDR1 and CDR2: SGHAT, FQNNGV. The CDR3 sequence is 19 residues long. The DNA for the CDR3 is TGTGCCAGCAGCTTAGTAAGCCTGGGACTAGCGGGACGCTCCTACGAGCAGTACTTC. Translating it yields CASSLVSLGLAGRSYEQYF.

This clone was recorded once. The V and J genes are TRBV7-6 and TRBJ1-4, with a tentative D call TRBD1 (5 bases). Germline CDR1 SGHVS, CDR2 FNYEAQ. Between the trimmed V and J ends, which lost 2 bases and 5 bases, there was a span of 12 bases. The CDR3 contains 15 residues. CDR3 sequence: CASSLSVRENEKLFF. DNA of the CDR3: TGTGCCAGCAGCTTATCCGTCAGGGAAAATGAAAAACTGTTTTTT.

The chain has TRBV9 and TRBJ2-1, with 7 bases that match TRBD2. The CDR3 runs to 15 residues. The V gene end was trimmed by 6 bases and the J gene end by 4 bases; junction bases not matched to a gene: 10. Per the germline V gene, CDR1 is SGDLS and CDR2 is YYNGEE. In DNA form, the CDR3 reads TGTGCCAGCAACCCAGAGGCTAGCGGATACAATGAGCAGTTCTTC. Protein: CASNPEASGYNEQFF.

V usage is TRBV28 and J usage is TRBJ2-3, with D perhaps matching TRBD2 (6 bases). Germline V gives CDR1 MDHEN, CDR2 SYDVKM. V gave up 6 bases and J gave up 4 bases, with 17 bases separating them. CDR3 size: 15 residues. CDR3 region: CASRDSGVGADTQYF. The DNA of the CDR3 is TGTGCCAGCAGGGATAGCGGAGTTGGGGCAGATACGCAGTATTTT. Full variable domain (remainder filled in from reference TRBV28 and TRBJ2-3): DVKVTQSSRYLVKRTGEKVFLECVQDMDHENMFWYRQDPGLGLRLIYFSYDVKMKEKGDIPEGYSVSREKKERFSLILESASTNQTSMYLCASRDSGVGADTQYFGPGTRLTVL.

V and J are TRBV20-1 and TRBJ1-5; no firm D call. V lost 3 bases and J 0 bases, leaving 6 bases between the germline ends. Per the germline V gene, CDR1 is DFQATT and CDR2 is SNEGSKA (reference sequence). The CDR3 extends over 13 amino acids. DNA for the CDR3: TGCAGTGCTAGTTCGGGTAGCAATCAGCCCCAGCATTTT. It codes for CSASSGSNQPQHF.

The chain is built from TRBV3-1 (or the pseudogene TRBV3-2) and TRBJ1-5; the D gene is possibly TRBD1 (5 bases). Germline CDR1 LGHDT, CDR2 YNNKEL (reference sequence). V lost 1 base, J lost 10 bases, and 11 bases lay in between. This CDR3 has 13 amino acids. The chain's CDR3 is CASSQVQVSPQHF. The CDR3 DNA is TGTGCCAGCAGCCAAGTACAGGTCAGCCCCCAGCATTTT.

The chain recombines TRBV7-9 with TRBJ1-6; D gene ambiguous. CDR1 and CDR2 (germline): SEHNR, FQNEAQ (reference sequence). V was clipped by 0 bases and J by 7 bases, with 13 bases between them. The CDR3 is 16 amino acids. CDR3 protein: CASSLARVRYNSPLHF. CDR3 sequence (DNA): TGTGCCAGCAGCTTAGCGCGAGTACGTTACAATTCACCCCTCCACTTT. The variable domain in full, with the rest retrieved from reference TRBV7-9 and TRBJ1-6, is DTGVSQNPRHKITKRGQNVTFRCDPISEHNRLYWYRQTLGQGPEFLTYFQNEAQLEKSRLLSDRFSAERPKGSFSTLEIQRTEQGDSAMYLCASSLARVRYNSPLHFGNGTRLTVT.

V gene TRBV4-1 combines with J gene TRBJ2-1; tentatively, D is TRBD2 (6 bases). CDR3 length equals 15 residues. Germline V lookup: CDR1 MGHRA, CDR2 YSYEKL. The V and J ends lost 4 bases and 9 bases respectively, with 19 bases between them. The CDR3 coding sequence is TGCGCCAGCAGCCTTAGCGGAGTAGGCGACAGTGAGCAGTTCTTC. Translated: CASSLSGVGDSEQFF.

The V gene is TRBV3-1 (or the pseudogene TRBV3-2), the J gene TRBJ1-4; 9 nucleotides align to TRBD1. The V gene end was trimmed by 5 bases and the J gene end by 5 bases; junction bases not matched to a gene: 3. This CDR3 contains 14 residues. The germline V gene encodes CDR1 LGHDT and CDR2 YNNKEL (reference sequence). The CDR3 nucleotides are TGTGCCAGCAGCACCGGGACAGGGAATGAAAAACTGTTTTTT. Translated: CASSTGTGNEKLFF.

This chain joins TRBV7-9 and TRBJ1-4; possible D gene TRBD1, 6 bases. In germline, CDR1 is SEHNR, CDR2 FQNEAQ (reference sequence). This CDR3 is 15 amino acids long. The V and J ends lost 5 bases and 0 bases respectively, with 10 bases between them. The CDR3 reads CASSVGQTTNEKLFF. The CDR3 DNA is TGTGCCAGCAGCGTAGGACAGACAACTAATGAAAAACTGTTTTTT.

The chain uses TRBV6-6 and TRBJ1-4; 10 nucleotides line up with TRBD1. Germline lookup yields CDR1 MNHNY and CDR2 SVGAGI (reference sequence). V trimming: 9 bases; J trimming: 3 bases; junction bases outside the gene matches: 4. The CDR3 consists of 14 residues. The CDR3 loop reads CASGQGEANEKLFF. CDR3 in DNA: TGTGCCAGTGGACAGGGGGAAGCTAATGAAAAACTGTTTTTT.

The DNA of the CDR3 is TGTGCCACCAGCAGGGGCCCCCTATACACTGAAGCTTTCTTT. Its protein product is CATSRGPLYTEAFF. The gene calls are TRBV15 and TRBJ1-1; D call uncertain. The CDR3 is 14 amino acids. Trimming left V 3 bases short and J 3 bases short, with 11 bases between. In germline, CDR1 is LNHNV, CDR2 YYDKDF (reference sequence).

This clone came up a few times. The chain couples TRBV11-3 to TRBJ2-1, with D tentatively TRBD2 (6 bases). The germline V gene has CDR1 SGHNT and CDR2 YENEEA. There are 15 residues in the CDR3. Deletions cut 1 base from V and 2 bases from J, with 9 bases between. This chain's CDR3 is CASSLGRETYNEQFF. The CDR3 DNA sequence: TGTGCCAGCAGCTTAGGGCGGGAAACCTACAATGAGCAGTTCTTC. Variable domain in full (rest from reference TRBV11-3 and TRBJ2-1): EAGVVQSPRYKIIEKKQPVAFWCNPISGHNTLYWYLQNLGQGPELLIRYENEEAVDDSQLPKDRFSAERLKGVDSTLKIQPAELGDSAVYLCASSLGRETYNEQFFGPGTRLTVL.

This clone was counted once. Written as DNA, the CDR3 is TGTGCCAGCAGTTTATTGTCGGGAGGAGGCGATGAGCAGTTCTTC. Its protein product is CASSLLSGGGDEQFF. The gene calls are TRBV27 and TRBJ2-1; 7 bases map to TRBD2. Germline V gene sequence: CDR1 MNHEY, CDR2 SMNVEV (reference sequence). With 1 base clipped from V and 8 bases from J, the junction kept 8 bases outside the gene matches. This CDR3 is built from 15 residues.

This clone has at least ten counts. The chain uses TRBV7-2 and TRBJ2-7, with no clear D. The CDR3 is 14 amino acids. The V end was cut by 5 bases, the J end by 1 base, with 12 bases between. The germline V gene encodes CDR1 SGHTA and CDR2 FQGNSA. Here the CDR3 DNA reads TGTGCCAGCAGCCGGAGTATAAGTTCCTACGAGCAGTACTTC. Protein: CASSRSISSYEQYF. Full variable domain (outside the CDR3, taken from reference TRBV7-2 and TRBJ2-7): GAGVSQSPSNKVTEKGKDVELRCDPISGHTALYWYRQSLGQGLEFLIYFQGNSAPDKSGLPSDRFSAERTGGSVSTLTIQRTQQEDSAVYLCASSRSISSYEQYFGPGTRLTVT.

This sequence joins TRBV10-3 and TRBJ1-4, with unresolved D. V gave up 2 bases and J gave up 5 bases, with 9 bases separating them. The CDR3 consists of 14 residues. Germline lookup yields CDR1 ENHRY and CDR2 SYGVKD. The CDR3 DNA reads TGTGCCATCAGTGAGGTACAGAGAAATGAAAAACTGTTTTTT. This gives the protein CAISEVQRNEKLFF.

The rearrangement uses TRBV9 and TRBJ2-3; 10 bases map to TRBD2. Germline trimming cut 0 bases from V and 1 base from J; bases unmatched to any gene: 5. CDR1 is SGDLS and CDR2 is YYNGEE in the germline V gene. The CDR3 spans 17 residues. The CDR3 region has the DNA TGTGCCAGCAGCGTAGGAAGCGGGGGGGTCCGCACAGATACGCAGTATTTT. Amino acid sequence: CASSVGSGGVRTDTQYF. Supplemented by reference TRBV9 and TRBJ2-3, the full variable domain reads DSGVTQTPKHLITATGQRVTLRCSPRSGDLSVYWYQQSLDQGLQFLIQYYNGEERAKGNILERFSAQQFPDLHSELNLSSLELGDSALYFCASSVGSGGVRTDTQYFGPGTRLTVL.

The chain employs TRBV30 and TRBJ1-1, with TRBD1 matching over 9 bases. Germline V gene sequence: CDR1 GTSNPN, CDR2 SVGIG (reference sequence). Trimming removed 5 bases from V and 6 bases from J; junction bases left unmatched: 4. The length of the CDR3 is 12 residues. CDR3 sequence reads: CAWGTGSPEAFF. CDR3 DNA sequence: TGTGCCTGGGGGACAGGGTCTCCTGAAGCTTTCTTT.

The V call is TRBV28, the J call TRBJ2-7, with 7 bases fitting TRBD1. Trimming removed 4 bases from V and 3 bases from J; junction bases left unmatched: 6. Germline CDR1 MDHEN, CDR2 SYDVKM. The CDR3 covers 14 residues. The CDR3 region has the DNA TGTGCCAGCAGTTCGGGACAGACCATCTACGAGCAGTACTTC. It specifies CASSSGQTIYEQYF.

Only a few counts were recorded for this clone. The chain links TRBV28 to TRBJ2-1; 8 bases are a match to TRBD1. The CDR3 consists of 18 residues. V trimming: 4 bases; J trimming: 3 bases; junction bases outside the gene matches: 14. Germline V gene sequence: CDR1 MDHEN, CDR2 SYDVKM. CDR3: CASSSPSGSDRDYNEQFF. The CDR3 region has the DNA TGTGCCAGCAGTTCACCCTCCGGTTCGGACAGGGACTACAATGAGCAGTTCTTC. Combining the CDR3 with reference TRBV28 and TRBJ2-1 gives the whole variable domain DVKVTQSSRYLVKRTGEKVFLECVQDMDHENMFWYRQDPGLGLRLIYFSYDVKMKEKGDIPEGYSVSREKKERFSLILESASTNQTSMYLCASSSPSGSDRDYNEQFFGPGTRLTVL.